The 2 T cell receptor beta chains reported below all come from one sample, sequenced in a study of identical twins. TCRdb ran MiXCR on the 5' RACE reads and lists one entry per CDR3 protein. Counted here are around 480,000 distinct CDR3 sequences, about 14% occurring once; the ten biggest clones make up around 0.52%. The same sample was also used in a study of yellow fever vaccine responses in identical twins.

The source material was CD4+ T cells sorted from blood. Source of these receptors: a woman under 30 in good health.

The gene calls are TRBV10-3 and TRBJ2-5; D call uncertain. The ends were cut back, 8 bases at V and 2 bases at J, with 12 bases in the middle. The length of the CDR3 is 13 residues. Germline-derived CDR1 and CDR2 are ENHRY and SYGVKD. CDR3 residues: CAIAARIQETQYF. The CDR3 DNA reads TGTGCCATCGCCGCTAGAATACAAGAGACCCAGTACTTC.

This clonotype was seen only a few times. V gene TRBV2 combines with J gene TRBJ1-4; 7 bases fit TRBD1. The V and J ends lost 5 bases and 8 bases, in that order; junction bases with no gene match: 2. Germline values: CDR1 SNHLY, CDR2 FYNNEI. This CDR3 contains 12 residues. The CDR3 protein is CASSQDREKLFF. In nucleotides, the CDR3 is TGTGCCAGCAGTCAGGACAGGGAAAAACTGTTTTTT.